Only a few counts were recorded for the clone carrying this T cell receptor (beta chain). Its antigen remains unidentified. The genes are named according to mouse. The CDR3 extends 4 residues past the end of the read, so its final part is completed from the germline J gene. A panel of CD4, CD8alpha, NKG2D, NKG2ACE and other markers served to sort pooled cutaneous lymph node cells. The data derive from a study of CD8+ T cells in alopecia areata. Study-wide context: Donors of skin were C3H/HeJ mice aged about 6-12 months with spontaneous alopecia, and recipients were approximately 7-11-week-old female C3H/HeJ mice. Study results and limitations: Patients shared TCRs less clearly than mice did, possibly owing to HLA. Tissue-resident alphabeta T cells belonging to normal skin likewise get sequenced within scalp specimens. The study found higher clonality in lesional than normal scalp, especially in alopecia totalis/universalis.

Trimming removed 5 bases from V and 1 base from J; junction bases left unmatched: 2. Looked up from germline, CDR1 is NSQYPW and CDR2 is LRSPGD (reference sequence). There are 15 residues in the CDR3. RNA, once extracted, was reverse transcribed into cDNA for use as the sequencing template. The protocol was immunoSEQ multiplex PCR, while the TCRdb copy is restricted to in-frame clones and leaves out a portion. The sample is made up of under 350,000 clones, none counted only once. Material for sequencing was CD4+ T cells sorted from a lymph node. The clonotype was recovered from a C3H/HeJ mouse with alopecia areata. MHC haplotype of the strain: H2-k. The rearrangement uses TRBV1 and TRBJ2-4; 11 bases are a match to TRBD2. The CDR3 bases that were read are TGCACCTGCAGTACGACTGGGGGGGGTCAAAAC. Translation gives CTCSTTGGGQN. The full CDR3 reads CTCSTTGGGQNTLYF.